This T cell receptor (beta chain) was retrieved from a study of regulatory T cells in long-lasting Graves disease. Study outcomes and limitations: Persistent Graves' patients showed reduced TCR diversity versus newly diagnosed patients. Persistent disease showed a preference for TRBV28, TRBJ1-2 and TRBJ2-5.

This clonotype was counted ten times or more. Its cognate antigen is unknown. This CDR3 comprises 13 residues. V was pared by 2 bases and J by 6 bases, with 11 bases between. Germline lookup yields CDR1 MNHNS and CDR2 SASEGT. CDR3 regions were amplified by Arm-PCR using iRepertoire HTBI primers to build TCR beta libraries. TCRdb itself ran the multiplex PCR reads through MiXCR, one entry per CDR3 protein. The sample has nearly 350,000 distinct CDR3 sequences; about 19% are singletons. Time point specified: persistent/refractory GD, antithyroid drugs over 5 years with positive TRAb. From RNA extracted from PBMCs, the TCR library was made.

Here the sequenced sample was peripheral blood mononuclear cells (PBMCs), taken when the disease was refractory, from a patient treated with antithyroid drugs. The chain recombines TRBV6-1 with TRBJ2-7; D gene uncertain. This sequence originates from a female donor with Graves disease. In DNA, the CDR3 is TGTGCCAGCAGTGAACGGATGATTGGCGAGCAGTACTTC. It codes for CASSERMIGEQYF.